The present T cell receptor (beta chain) was sequenced within a study of cytomegalovirus exposure and HLA in healthy donors. Study outcomes and limitations: Some TCR beta chains (more than 150 of them) were listed as cytomegalovirus-associated. CMV serostatus was the sole immune exposure data available.

Remarks on this clone: What it recognizes is unknown.

It was with 60 Vbeta and 13 Jbeta primers that the PCR ran. Libraries were prepared by immunoSEQ multiplex PCR; TCRdb keeps only in-frame clonotypes and omits some of them. The sample consists of about 140,000 clones, 82% of them appearing once. V lost 0 bases and J 4 bases, leaving 16 bases between the germline ends. This CDR3 comprises 16 residues. Looked up from germline, CDR1 is MGHRA and CDR2 is YSYEKL. Participants comprised healthy donors of bone marrow. The chain has TRBV4-1 and TRBJ2-7; the D gene is possibly TRBD1 (5 bases). The specimen sequenced was PBMCs. The receptor was isolated from a man aged 18 to 35 in good health and CMV-seropositive. CDR3 loop: CASSQEYGDSFYEQYF. In DNA, the CDR3 is TGCGCCAGCAGCCAAGAGTATGGAGACAGCTTTTACGAGCAGTACTTC.